This T cell receptor beta chain appears in the sequencing data of a study of blood T cell repertoires in COVID-19. This clone was observed a single time. Assay: immunoSEQ multiplex PCR; the TCRdb copy retains only in-frame clones and omits some. Of 89,000 or so clones detected, roughly nine tenths appear once; the ten largest clones hold roughly 2.6%. V gave up 6 bases and J gave up 6 bases; unmatched junction bases: 4. The germline gives CDR1 ENHRY, CDR2 SYGVKD. CDR3 length equals 14 residues. Seattle cases were enrolled at active infection and followed longitudinally. Sequencing input: peripheral blood. V is TRBV10-3 and J is TRBJ2-6; TRBD1 aligns across 8 bases. This TCR was sampled from a man aged 50 to 59 with COVID-19, enrolled during active disease. CDR3 in amino acids: CAISHQGAANVLTF. For the CDR3, the DNA is TGTGCCATCAGCCATCAGGGGGCGGCCAACGTCCTGACTTTC.